The source of this T cell receptor beta chain is a study of regulatory T cells in long-lasting Graves disease. CDR3 length: 13 amino acids. The V gene lost 2 bases and the J gene lost 4 bases, with 8 bases spanning the gap. The germline CDR1 and CDR2 sequences are MNHEY and SVGAGI. This clonotype was counted many times. Libraries of TCR beta came from iRepertoire HTBI primers plus Arm-PCR of CDR3 regions. MiXCR was run by TCRdb on the multiplex PCR reads, yielding one entry per CDR3 protein. The sample consists of about 450,000 distinct CDR3 sequences, 16% of them appearing once. As for time point: newly diagnosed GD, antithyroid drugs for less than 3 months. Scientists built the TCR library using RNA that was extracted from PBMCs. Separately, the same data were catalogued under a study of T cells in Graves' hyperthyroidism and ophthalmopathy. That source reports: Exclusion of a patient resulted from uncontrolled infection, other autoimmune disease, pregnancy or lactation.

The clonotype originates from a woman aged 25 to 39 with Graves disease. Sequencing was performed on peripheral blood mononuclear cells (PBMCs), taken at new diagnosis, from a patient treated with antithyroid drugs. The V and J genes are TRBV6-5 and TRBJ1-2; D unclear. This CDR3 is CASSYRVGYGYTF. CDR3 coding DNA: TGTGCCAGCAGTTACCGTGTGGGCTATGGCTACACCTTC.